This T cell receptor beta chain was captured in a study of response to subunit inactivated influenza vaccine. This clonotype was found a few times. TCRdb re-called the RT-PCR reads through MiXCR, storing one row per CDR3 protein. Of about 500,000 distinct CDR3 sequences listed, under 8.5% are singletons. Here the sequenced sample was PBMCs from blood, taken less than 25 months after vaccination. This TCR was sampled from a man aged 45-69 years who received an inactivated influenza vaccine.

CDR3 region: CSARVPGAFDSPLHF. DNA of the CDR3: TGCAGTGCTAGGGTGCCGGGGGCGTTTGATTCACCCCTCCACTTT. The chain is built from TRBV20-1 and TRBJ1-6, with D tentatively TRBD1 (6 bases). The germline CDR1 and CDR2 sequences are DFQATT and SNEGSKA (reference sequence). The CDR3 has 15 amino acids. Trimming pared 3 bases from V and 8 bases from J, leaving 17 bases between.